The clone carrying this T cell receptor (beta chain) was detected only a few times. Its antigen remains unknown. This sample stems from a study of vaccination effects on CD4 cells after COVID-19. After expansion with viral peptide pools in the ViraFEST assay, antigen-specific CD4+ T cells were sequenced. Subsequent to a culture period of more than 8 days, CD4+ T cells were isolated. Negative nucleocapsid antibody tests before and after vaccination confirmed no previous SARS-CoV-2 infection. Here immunoSEQ multiplex PCR was the method, and the copy in TCRdb shows in-frame clones only, minus some. The sample records around 71,000 clones, around 72% being singletons. Looked up from germline, CDR1 is SGHAT and CDR2 is FQNNGV. The V segment lost 5 bases and the J segment 5 bases; nucleotides outside the gene matches: 9. This CDR3 spans 16 amino acids.

This sample comprised CD4+ T cells from PBMCs cultured with HCoV-OC43 spike peptides, obtained before COVID-19 vaccination. Subset of the sample: HCoV-OC43 spike overlapping peptide pool stimulation. The TCR comes from a human donor who received a COVID-19 vaccine. The chain has TRBV11-2 and TRBJ2-5; 12 nucleotides match TRBD2. The CDR3 region is CASSLGLAGTMETQYF. In DNA form, the CDR3 reads TGTGCCAGCAGCCTTGGACTAGCGGGGACGATGGAGACCCAGTACTTC.